This T cell receptor beta chain stems from a study of vaccination and CD4 T cells after COVID-19 (dated by TCRdb to between 2021 and 2022). Study-level background: Every convalescent patient had a positive nasal swab PCR test for SARS-CoV-2, with mild disease in several patients and severe disease in one. Each participant got two doses of either the Pfizer-BioNTech BNT162b2 vaccine (n=8) or the Moderna mRNA-1273 vaccine (n=2). Post-COVID blood samples were collected from convalescent patients a median of roughly 100 days after diagnosis, with a range of roughly 30 to 161 days. The spike-specific CD4+ TCR repertoire was compared before and after mRNA vaccination in over nine COVID-19 convalescent patients and several infection-naive healthy vaccine recipients. In the convalescent cohort there were six males and four females, among whom were two Hispanic individuals, seven Caucasians, two Asians and one multiracial person. Post-vaccine blood samples were taken a median of about 77 days after the second vaccine dose, with a range of 14 to 241 days. General findings and caveats noted by the study authors: An increase in the median number of SARS-CoV-2-reactive clonotypes from approximately 20 after infection to 38 after vaccination was observed, but the change was not found to be significant. Only a relatively small number of convalescent patients were included in the study, and early timepoints following natural infection were not analyzed. In convalescent patients, a median approximately 90% of post-vaccine SARS-CoV-2-reactive clones were detected only after vaccination, suggesting vaccine-specific priming. Nearly all vaccine-specific clones in convalescent patients (304 of 307) were mono-reactive for SARS-CoV-2 spike rather than cross-reactive with common cold coronaviruses.

The library was made by PCR. The sequencing machine was an Illumina iSeq 100. Regarding the original processing steps: Non-productive sequences were removed, and CDR3s not starting with C, not ending with F or W, or shorter than 7 amino acids were discarded. Levenshtein distances (stringdist) and unrooted phylogenetic trees (ape) in R version 3.6.1 were used to assess CDR3 homology. The raw public reads went through TCRdb reprocessing: fastp at Q25, MiXCR clone calling, in-frame beta chains kept. Rows are unified per CDR3 protein, each entry keeping the most common DNA and genes. TCRdb assigned the V and J calls; the authors' analysis was not used. This sample lists 15,000 to 20,000 distinct CDR3 sequences; around three fifths were detected once. The top ten hold approximately 1.2% of the sample. Positive SARS-CoV-2 PCR tests in the convalescent patients dated from March to December 2020, before Alpha, Beta and Delta variants emerged in the United States. PBMCs were separated from whole blood using Ficoll-Paque Plus gradient centrifugation and then either used fresh or cryopreserved at -140C.

With regard to this clonotype: Its target antigen remains unknown. No base qualities exist here, and no much larger clone lies one base off it.

The CDR3 goes from the cysteine to the phenylalanine over 11 residues. Of the read, only the CDR3 DNA is kept; its 33 bases are in frame from base 1. The CDR1 and CDR2 encoded by the germline V gene are MNHEY and SVGAGI. Trimming costs V 2 bases and J 3 bases, and their ends lie 2 bases apart. The chain joins TRBV6-5 to TRBJ2-7; no D gene call is confident. The sample here was CD4+ T cells from blood, taken after SARS-CoV-2 vaccination. This sequence was found in a human donor who had recovered from COVID-19. The DNA is TGTGCCAGCAGTTACGACTACGAGCAGTACTTC. The encoded protein is CASSYDYEQYF.